This is a list of T cell receptor beta chains from one sample in a study of post-analysis software for immune sequencing data. MiXCR, run by TCRdb on the PCR reads, gives a single entry per CDR3 protein. The table records roughly 730,000 distinct CDR3 sequences, 25% to 30% of them present only once. Sequences were obtained from blood. The receptors come from a girl aged 10 to 17 with multiple sclerosis. Both conserved end residues are part of each CDR3. Fields, in order: J gene, V gene, clone size, D gene, CDR3 length, CDR3 protein, CDR3 DNA. A D gene is named only where the DNA matches it firmly. Expanded clones are given a class, and other clones once, few, many or no size at all.

J: TRBJ2-1; V: TRBV20-1; size: .; D: TRBD2; length: 16; CDR3: CSARIPSGTSYNEQFF; DNA: TGCAGTGCTAGAATCCCTAGCGGGACATCCTACAATGAGCAGTTCTTC
J: TRBJ2-1; V: TRBV7-2; size: .; D: .; length: 13; CDR3: CASSLARDGEQFF; DNA: TGTGCCAGCAGCCTGGCAAGGGACGGGGAGCAGTTCTTC
J: TRBJ2-5; V: TRBV11-2; size: .; D: .; length: 14; CDR3: CASSIYSFEETQYF; DNA: TGTGCCAGCAGCATTTATAGCTTCGAAGAGACCCAGTACTTC
J: TRBJ1-6; V: TRBV10-3; size: few; D: TRBD1; length: 15; CDR3: CAISDPRQGNSPLHF; DNA: TGTGCCATCAGTGACCCCAGACAGGGGAATTCACCCCTCCACTTT
J: TRBJ1-5; V: TRBV2; size: .; D: .; length: 13; CDR3: CACSATENQPQHF; DNA: TGTGCCTGCAGTGCAACGGAAAATCAGCCCCAGCATTTT
J: TRBJ1-1; V: TRBV29-1; size: few; D: .; length: 12; CDR3: CSVVNGDILAFF; DNA: TGCAGCGTTGTTAACGGTGATATATTGGCTTTCTTT
J: TRBJ2-7; V: TRBV7-2; size: few; D: TRBD2; length: 15; CDR3: CASSLGLAGSDEQYF; DNA: TGTGCCAGCAGCTTAGGGCTAGCGGGAAGCGACGAGCAGTACTTC
J: TRBJ2-3; V: TRBV7-8; size: many; D: .; length: 14; CDR3: CASSPEWGTDTQYF; DNA: TGTGCCAGCAGCCCAGAATGGGGCACAGATACGCAGTATTTT
J: TRBJ1-5; V: TRBV7-9; size: .; D: .; length: 15; CDR3: CASSRGRQANQPQHF; DNA: TGTGCCAGCAGCCGGGGCAGACAGGCCAATCAGCCCCAGCATTTT
J: TRBJ2-7; V: TRBV6-6; size: .; D: .; length: 11; CDR3: CASQGVSEQYF; DNA: TGTGCCAGCCAAGGGGTGTCCGAGCAGTACTTC
J: TRBJ1-6; V: TRBV20-1; size: .; D: TRBD1; length: 14; CDR3: CSAFPGGGYSPLHF; DNA: TGCAGTGCTTTCCCAGGGGGCGGATATTCACCCCTCCACTTT
J: TRBJ2-7; V: TRBV7-2; size: many; D: .; length: 14; CDR3: CASSFDRGSYEQYF; DNA: TGTGCCAGCAGCTTTGATCGGGGATCCTACGAGCAGTACTTC
J: TRBJ1-1; V: TRBV2; size: .; D: .; length: 14; CDR3: CASILQTGTAETFF; DNA: TGTGCCAGCATTCTCCAGACTGGTACCGCTGAAACTTTCTTT
J: TRBJ2-7; V: TRBV21-1; size: few; D: .; length: 14; CDR3: CASSTGLRGYEQYF; DNA: TGTGCCAGCAGCACAGGGCTTAGGGGATACGAGCAGTACTTC
J: TRBJ2-3; V: TRBV7-2; size: .; D: TRBD2; length: 13; CDR3: CASRRSGRDTQYF; DNA: TGTGCCAGCAGACGTAGCGGGAGAGATACGCAGTATTTT
J: TRBJ1-2; V: TRBV15; size: few; D: TRBD1; length: 15; CDR3: CATSRDRGLNYGYTF; DNA: TGTGCCACCAGCAGAGACAGGGGGTTAAACTATGGCTACACCTTC
J: TRBJ1-4; V: TRBV18; size: .; D: .; length: 15; CDR3: CASSPGSVPNEKLFF; DNA: TGTGCCAGCTCACCAGGTTCGGTGCCGAATGAGAAACTGTTTTTT
J: TRBJ2-7; V: TRBV20-1; size: .; D: .; length: 14; CDR3: CSARDSRRAHEQYF; DNA: TGCAGTGCTAGAGATTCACGGCGAGCCCACGAGCAGTACTTC
J: TRBJ2-2; V: TRBV29-1; size: .; D: .; length: 11; CDR3: CSVGWTGELFF; DNA: TGCAGCGTTGGCTGGACCGGGGAGCTGTTTTTT
J: TRBJ2-3; V: TRBV20-1; size: .; D: TRBD1; length: 14; CDR3: CSAVDRGSRDTQYF; DNA: TGCAGTGCTGTGGACAGGGGGAGTAGGGATACGCAGTATTTT
J: TRBJ1-2; V: TRBV6-5; size: .; D: .; length: 14; CDR3: CASKVGTSEDGYTF; DNA: TGTGCCAGCAAAGTGGGGACCTCTGAGGATGGCTACACCTTC
J: TRBJ1-1; V: TRBV5-5; size: .; D: .; length: 12; CDR3: CASSPPQREAFF; DNA: TGTGCCAGCAGTCCACCTCAGCGTGAAGCTTTCTTT
J: TRBJ1-5; V: TRBV6-1; size: .; D: TRBD1; length: 14; CDR3: CASYDRGQNQPQHF; DNA: TGTGCCAGCTACGACAGGGGCCAGAATCAGCCCCAGCATTTT
J: TRBJ2-1; V: TRBV10-3; size: many; D: .; length: 14; CDR3: CATARGPEGIEQFF; DNA: TGTGCCACCGCCCGTGGGCCCGAGGGCATTGAGCAGTTCTTC
J: TRBJ1-4; V: TRBV5-6; size: .; D: TRBD1; length: 15; CDR3: CASSLVQGASEKLFF; DNA: TGTGCCAGCAGCTTAGTGCAGGGGGCGTCGGAAAAACTGTTTTTT
J: TRBJ1-1; V: TRBV5-1; size: .; D: TRBD1; length: 17; CDR3: CAGSLGQVLRTNTEAFF; DNA: TGCGCCGGCAGCCTAGGACAGGTTCTCAGGACGAACACTGAAGCTTTCTTT
J: TRBJ1-2; V: TRBV6-5; size: .; D: .; length: 12; CDR3: CASTRKGGNYTF; DNA: TGTGCCAGCACCCGGAAGGGGGGAAACTACACCTTC
J: TRBJ1-1; V: TRBV12-3/TRBV12-4; size: few; D: TRBD1; length: 13; CDR3: CASSSRDSIEAFF; DNA: TGTGCCAGCAGTTCACGGGACAGTATTGAAGCTTTCTTT
J: TRBJ1-1; V: TRBV10-3; size: .; D: .; length: 12; CDR3: CAIPGVNTEAFF; DNA: TGTGCCATCCCCGGGGTGAACACTGAAGCTTTCTTT
J: TRBJ1-6; V: TRBV4-3; size: .; D: .; length: 15; CDR3: CASSQAGRGNSPLHF; DNA: TGCGCCAGCAGCCAAGCGGGCAGGGGTAATTCACCCCTCCACTTT
J: TRBJ2-5; V: TRBV29-1; size: .; D: TRBD2; length: 13; CDR3: CSAWTSPSPGQDF; DNA: TGCAGCGCCTGGACTAGCCCCTCCCCGGGCCAGGACTTC
J: TRBJ2-3; V: TRBV2; size: few; D: TRBD1; length: 19; CDR3: CASSPGTGKLGTGLDTQYF; DNA: TGTGCCAGCAGTCCGGGGACAGGGAAGCTAGGTACAGGTCTAGATACGCAGTATTTT
J: TRBJ1-5; V: TRBV12-3/TRBV12-4; size: few; D: .; length: 15; CDR3: CASSLTGQSGQPQHF; DNA: TGTGCCAGCAGTTTAACAGGACAGTCCGGGCAGCCCCAGCATTTT
J: TRBJ1-4; V: TRBV12-3/TRBV12-4; size: .; D: TRBD1; length: 17; CDR3: CASSLGTGGWGGEKLFF; DNA: TGTGCCAGCAGTTTAGGGACAGGGGGCTGGGGTGGTGAAAAACTGTTTTTT
J: TRBJ2-3; V: TRBV20-1; size: .; D: TRBD2; length: 16; CDR3: CSASRTSGWEADTQYF; DNA: TGCAGTGCTAGCCGGACTAGCGGATGGGAGGCAGATACGCAGTATTTT
J: TRBJ2-7; V: TRBV11-2; size: .; D: TRBD1; length: 13; CDR3: CASSWTGENEQYF; DNA: TGTGCCAGCAGCTGGACAGGGGAGAACGAGCAGTACTTC
J: TRBJ1-4; V: TRBV20-1; size: few; D: .; length: 14; CDR3: CSAPHVGLEEKLFF; DNA: TGCAGTGCACCCCACGTGGGGCTGGAGGAAAAACTGTTTTTT
J: TRBJ2-3; V: TRBV10-2; size: few; D: TRBD2; length: 18; CDR3: CASSERGTSGRVTDTQYF; DNA: TGCGCCAGCAGTGAGCGAGGGACTAGCGGGAGAGTAACAGATACGCAGTATTTT
J: TRBJ1-2; V: TRBV20-1; size: .; D: .; length: 14; CDR3: CSANNNRANYGYTF; DNA: TGCAGTGCCAACAACAACAGGGCTAACTATGGCTACACCTTC
J: TRBJ2-7; V: TRBV7-2; size: .; D: .; length: 15; CDR3: CASSPDSSRTYEQYF; DNA: TGTGCCAGCAGCCCGGACTCCTCGAGGACCTACGAGCAGTACTTC
J: TRBJ2-1; V: TRBV24-1; size: .; D: .; length: 13; CDR3: CATSDRGWNEQFF; DNA: TGTGCCACCAGTGATCGAGGGTGGAATGAGCAGTTCTTC
J: TRBJ1-1; V: TRBV7-2; size: .; D: .; length: 15; CDR3: CASSLAVDLNTEAFF; DNA: TGTGCCAGCAGCTTAGCCGTCGATCTTAACACTGAAGCTTTCTTT
J: TRBJ2-7; V: TRBV7-9; size: .; D: TRBD2; length: 15; CDR3: CASSWGLAVSYEQYF; DNA: TGTGCCAGCAGCTGGGGACTAGCGGTCTCCTACGAGCAGTACTTC
J: TRBJ2-1; V: TRBV5-1; size: .; D: TRBD2; length: 18; CDR3: CASSLASGGSPFYNEQFF; DNA: TGCGCCAGCAGCTTGGCTAGCGGGGGGTCGCCTTTCTACAATGAGCAGTTCTTC
J: TRBJ2-1; V: TRBV20-1; size: .; D: .; length: 14; CDR3: CSARRQPGQETQFF; DNA: TGCAGTGCTAGACGGCAGCCCGGTCAAGAGACCCAGTTCTTC
J: TRBJ2-3; V: TRBV20-1; size: .; D: TRBD2; length: 14; CDR3: CSAPLAGNTDTQYF; DNA: TGCAGTGCTCCACTAGCGGGGAACACAGATACGCAGTATTTT
J: TRBJ1-5; V: TRBV7-2; size: few; D: TRBD1; length: 17; CDR3: CASSPTQGAGWNQPQHF; DNA: TGTGCCAGCAGCCCCACACAGGGGGCAGGGTGGAATCAGCCCCAGCATTTT
J: TRBJ1-1; V: TRBV12-5; size: .; D: .; length: 15; CDR3: CASGLVTGTNTEAFF; DNA: TGTGCTAGTGGTTTGGTAACAGGGACGAACACTGAGGCTTTCTTT
J: TRBJ2-1; V: TRBV11-2; size: .; D: TRBD2; length: 14; CDR3: CASSFHSGVQGQFF; DNA: TGTGCCAGCAGTTTCCATAGCGGGGTTCAAGGGCAGTTCTTC
J: TRBJ1-6; V: TRBV7-2; size: few; D: .; length: 12; CDR3: CASSVGESPLHF; DNA: TGTGCCAGCAGCGTAGGGGAGTCACCCCTCCACTTT
J: TRBJ2-1; V: TRBV24-1; size: .; D: .; length: 14; CDR3: CATSLTAGVREQFF; DNA: TGTGCCACCAGTCTCACTGCGGGTGTGAGAGAGCAGTTCTTC
J: TRBJ1-4; V: TRBV11-2; size: few; D: TRBD1; length: 16; CDR3: CASSLPRDRGAGKLFF; DNA: TGTGCCAGCAGCCTACCCCGGGACAGGGGTGCCGGGAAACTGTTTTTT
J: TRBJ2-7; V: TRBV5-1; size: .; D: TRBD1; length: 14; CDR3: CASSYTGTGEEQYF; DNA: TGCGCCAGCAGCTATACCGGGACAGGGGAGGAGCAGTATTTC
J: TRBJ2-7; V: TRBV12-3/TRBV12-4; size: many; D: .; length: 11; CDR3: CASSLGREQYF; DNA: TGTGCCAGCAGTTTAGGGCGCGAGCAGTACTTC
J: TRBJ2-2; V: TRBV29-1; size: .; D: TRBD1; length: 13; CDR3: CSGRTGGTGELFF; DNA: TGCAGCGGGCGAACAGGGGGCACCGGGGAGCTGTTTTTT
J: TRBJ2-7; V: TRBV20-1; size: .; D: TRBD2; length: 18; CDR3: CSTRGWLAGGPGSYEQYF; DNA: TGCAGTACTAGAGGTTGGCTAGCGGGAGGGCCCGGCTCCTACGAGCAGTACTTC
J: TRBJ1-6; V: TRBV4-3; size: few; D: .; length: 15; CDR3: CASSPARRGGSPLHF; DNA: TGCGCCAGCAGCCCCGCGCGAAGGGGCGGTTCACCCCTCCACTTT
J: TRBJ2-3; V: TRBV7-9; size: .; D: .; length: 14; CDR3: CASSPRPSADTQYF; DNA: TGTGCCAGCAGCCCGCGGCCCAGCGCAGATACGCAGTATTTT
J: TRBJ2-5; V: TRBV6-5; size: few; D: .; length: 15; CDR3: CASSKEGRLQETQYF; DNA: TGTGCCAGCAGCAAAGAGGGACGGCTACAAGAGACCCAGTACTTC
J: TRBJ2-3; V: TRBV4-1; size: .; D: .; length: 18; CDR3: CASSSHGGGGASTDTQYF; DNA: TGCGCCAGCAGCTCTCACGGGGGAGGGGGGGCGAGCACAGATACGCAGTATTTT